This is a list of T cell receptor beta chains from one sample in a study of chemoradiotherapy in HPV16-positive cancers. Assay: immunoSEQ multiplex PCR; the TCRdb copy retains only in-frame clones and omits some. The sample shows thousands of clones, around 78% of them seen only once. The source was tumor tissue, collected from a patient who underwent chemoradiotherapy. These receptors were collected from a human donor with HPV-associated anogenital cancer. Both conserved end residues are part of each CDR3. A D gene is named only where the DNA matches it firmly. Clone size is stated in some rows and not others, as once, few, many or a class when expanded.

j_call,d_call,clone_size,v_call,cdr3_aa,cdr3_nt
TRBJ1-5,NA,NA,TRBV4-1,CASSQDYAGPIMPQHF,TGCGCCAGCAGCCAAGATTACGCAGGGCCTATAATGCCCCAGCATTTT
TRBJ2-2,NA,NA,TRBV6-5,CASSWRIAGELFF,TGTGCCAGCAGCTGGCGAATCGCCGGGGAGCTGTTTTTT
TRBJ2-6,NA,NA,TRBV7-3,CASRPGVSGANVLTF,TGTGCCAGCCGCCCCGGCGTCTCTGGGGCCAACGTCCTGACTTTC
TRBJ2-5,TRBD1,NA,TRBV5-5,CASTSRTGETQYF,TGTGCCAGCACCTCGAGGACAGGAGAGACCCAGTACTTC
TRBJ1-2,NA,NA,TRBV2,CASSDQSVYGYTF,TGTGCCAGCAGTGATCAGAGTGTCTATGGCTACACCTTC
TRBJ2-7,NA,once,TRBV5-1,CASSLLGSSYEQYF,TGCGCCAGCAGCTTACTGGGGAGCTCCTACGAGCAGTACTTC
TRBJ2-1,NA,NA,TRBV25-1,CASSAPGLGLGEQFF,TGTGCCAGCAGTGCCCCGGGACTGGGGTTAGGTGAGCAGTTCTTC
TRBJ2-5,TRBD1,NA,TRBV5-4,CASSLGVGTGQETQYF,TGTGCCAGCAGCTTGGGGGTCGGGACAGGGCAAGAGACCCAGTACTTC
TRBJ2-3,TRBD2,NA,TRBV7-2,CASSSGLAGIVTDTQYF,TGTGCCAGCAGCTCGGGACTAGCGGGGATCGTCACAGATACGCAGTATTTT
TRBJ2-7,TRBD1,NA,TRBV27,CASSFTGTGGEQYF,TGTGCCAGCAGCTTTACCGGGACAGGGGGCGAGCAGTACTTC
TRBJ1-1,NA,NA,TRBV6-5,CASSYSTGQAFF,TGTGCCAGCAGTTACTCGACAGGACAAGCTTTCTTT
TRBJ2-7,TRBD1,NA,TRBV27,CASSFTAGGEQYF,TGTGCCAGCAGTTTCACCGCAGGGGGCGAGCAGTACTTC
TRBJ1-2,TRBD1,once,TRBV19,CASSKGSAGTGGYTF,TGTGCCAGTAGCAAAGGGTCGGCAGGGACAGGAGGCTACACCTTC
TRBJ2-7,TRBD1,NA,TRBV27,CASSQYRGALWEQYF,TGTGCCAGCAGTCAATACAGGGGCGCCCTCTGGGAGCAGTACTTC
TRBJ1-4,NA,NA,TRBV28,CASRGRGYEKLFF,TGTGCCAGCAGGGGCAGGGGCTATGAAAAACTGTTTTTT
TRBJ2-3,NA,NA,TRBV11-2,CASSSVTGLENTQYF,TGTGCCAGCAGCTCGGTTACAGGGCTAGAAAATACGCAGTATTTT
TRBJ2-5,TRBD2,NA,TRBV2,CASRGVVGETQYF,TGTGCCAGCCGGGGGGTCGTTGGAGAGACCCAGTACTTC
TRBJ2-7,NA,NA,TRBV15,CATSSRRDEQYF,TGTGCCACCAGCTCTCGACGGGACGAGCAGTACTTC
TRBJ1-4,NA,NA,TRBV6-5,CASSYTRHGEKLFF,TGTGCCAGCAGTTACACTCGGCATGGGGAAAAACTGTTTTTT
TRBJ1-1,NA,NA,TRBV6-5,CASRWDTEAFF,TGTGCCAGTAGGTGGGACACTGAAGCTTTCTTT
TRBJ1-5,NA,NA,TRBV28,CASSRQKYSNQPQHF,TGTGCCAGCAGCAGACAGAAGTATAGCAATCAGCCCCAGCATTTT
TRBJ1-6,TRBD1,few,TRBV27,CASSWGQGASPLHF,TGTGCCAGCAGTTGGGGACAGGGGGCCTCACCCCTCCACTTT
TRBJ1-1,NA,NA,TRBV5-1,CASSFRSRTEAFF,TGCGCCAGCAGCTTCCGGTCACGCACGGAAGCTTTCTTT
TRBJ1-5,NA,few,TRBV28,CASRCTGRSNQPQHF,TGTGCCAGCAGGTGCACAGGGAGAAGCAATCAGCCCCAGCATTTT
TRBJ2-7,TRBD1,NA,TRBV10-2,CASRGTGFSYYEQYF,TGCGCCAGCAGGGGGACAGGGTTCAGCTACTACGAGCAGTACTTC
TRBJ1-6,NA,NA,TRBV6-1,CASSVPRGVDSPLHF,TGTGCCAGCAGTGTTCCCAGGGGTGTGGATTCACCCCTCCACTTT